A selection of T cell receptor beta chains follows, all from one sample in a study of T cells in Graves' hyperthyroidism and ophthalmopathy. Each CDR3 protein is one row after TCRdb ran MiXCR on the multiplex PCR reads. The table shows about 570,000 distinct CDR3 sequences, with about half occurring only once. The sequencing input was peripheral blood or thyroid tissue (not recorded which). All receptors derive from an adult woman with Graves' disease, either hyperthyroidism or ophthalmopathy (not recorded which). CDR3s include the opening cysteine and the closing phenylalanine or tryptophan. The D gene is left open where the match is weak. Clone size is given for some rows only: seen once, a few or many times, or a class if the clone is expanded.

TRBV20-1,few,-,TRBJ1-5,TGCAGTGGGGCTAGCAATCAGCCCCAGCATTTT,CSGASNQPQHF
TRBV25-1,-,-,TRBJ2-7,TGTGCCAGCAGTCAAAAAGGGGCAGCCGCCTACGAGCAGTACTTC,CASSQKGAAAYEQYF
TRBV7-3,-,-,TRBJ2-1,TGTGCCAGCAGCTTAGGGACAACAGACAATGAGCAGTTCTTC,CASSLGTTDNEQFF
TRBV29-1,few,-,TRBJ1-2,TGCAGCGTTGCCTTCGGGACGTCCTATGGCTACACCTTC,CSVAFGTSYGYTF
TRBV7-2,many,-,TRBJ2-5,TGTGCCAGCAGCTTAGTCTCCAGGGGAGAGACCCAGTACTTC,CASSLVSRGETQYF
TRBV20-1,-,TRBD2,TRBJ2-5,TGCAGTGCTAGAGTCGCGGGAGGAGCGACCCAGTACTTC,CSARVAGGATQYF
TRBV11-2,many,-,TRBJ1-1,TGTGCCAGCAGCTTCACGGAGGCTAGCACTGAAGCTTTCTTT,CASSFTEASTEAFF
TRBV30,few,-,TRBJ1-1,TGTACCTGGTGGGGCGGAGGGACTGAAGCTTTCTTT,CTWWGGGTEAFF
TRBV9,-,-,TRBJ1-1,TGTGCCAGCAGTCCAGTCCCGGGACGGGGAACGAACACTGAAGCTTTCTTT,CASSPVPGRGTNTEAFF
TRBV2,many,-,TRBJ1-1,TGTGCCTGCACGTGGACTGAAGCTTTCTTT,CACTWTEAFF
TRBV29-1,many,-,TRBJ2-7,TGCAGCGTTGTCAGACCCGCCTCCTACGAGCAGTACTTC,CSVVRPASYEQYF
TRBV19,many,TRBD2,TRBJ2-7,TGTGCCAGTAGTATAAGCGGGAGTGTCTACGAGCAGTACTTC,CASSISGSVYEQYF
TRBV7-8,few,-,TRBJ2-1,TGTGCCAGCAGCTTAGAGAGAGGGAGTGAGCAGTTCTTC,CASSLERGSEQFF
TRBV2,-,TRBD2,TRBJ2-1,TGTGCCAGCAGCTCCGGACTAGCGGGCGAGCAGTTCTTC,CASSSGLAGEQFF
TRBV7-2,many,TRBD2,TRBJ2-2,TGTGCCAGCAGCTCGCCTAGCGGGAGGAGCACCGGGGAGCTGTTTTTT,CASSSPSGRSTGELFF
TRBV10-3,-,-,TRBJ1-2,TGTGCCATCCGGCGGGATGGGCAAGATGGCTACACCTTC,CAIRRDGQDGYTF
TRBV7-9,many,-,TRBJ1-5,TGTGCCAGCAGCATCGGAATAGGGGGGGATGCAGGACAGCCCCAGCATTTT,CASSIGIGGDAGQPQHF
TRBV10-2,-,-,TRBJ1-3,TGCGCCAGCAGAGCGGGAGGTGATACCATATATTTT,CASRAGGDTIYF
TRBV19,many,TRBD1,TRBJ1-2,TGTGCCAGTAGTACCGGACAGGGGTATGGCTACACCTTC,CASSTGQGYGYTF
TRBV7-2,many,TRBD1,TRBJ1-2,TGTGCCAGCAGCTTTCTAGAACAGGGGGCCTACTATGGCTACACCTTC,CASSFLEQGAYYGYTF
TRBV20-1,many,TRBD1,TRBJ1-5,TGCAGTGCTAGTCAACCCCGGGACAGGCACAATCAGCCCCAGCATTTT,CSASQPRDRHNQPQHF
TRBV11-1,-,-,TRBJ2-7,TGTGCCAGCAGCTTAGTTGGTACGATTTCCTCCTACGAGCAGTACTTC,CASSLVGTISSYEQYF